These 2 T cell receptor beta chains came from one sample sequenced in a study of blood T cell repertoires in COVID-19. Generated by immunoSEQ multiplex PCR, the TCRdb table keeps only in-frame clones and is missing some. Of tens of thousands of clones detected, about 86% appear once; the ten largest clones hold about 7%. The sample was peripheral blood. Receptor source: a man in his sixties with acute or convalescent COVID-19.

DNA for the CDR3: TGTGCCAGCAGCTGGCAGACAGGGGGTAACACTGAAGCTTTCTTT. It translates to CASSWQTGGNTEAFF. The chain joins TRBV5-6 to TRBJ1-1; 9 bases match TRBD1. CDR3 length: 15 residues. The germline gives CDR1 SGHDT, CDR2 YYEEEE. Trimming removed 3 bases from V and 2 bases from J; junction bases left unmatched: 5.

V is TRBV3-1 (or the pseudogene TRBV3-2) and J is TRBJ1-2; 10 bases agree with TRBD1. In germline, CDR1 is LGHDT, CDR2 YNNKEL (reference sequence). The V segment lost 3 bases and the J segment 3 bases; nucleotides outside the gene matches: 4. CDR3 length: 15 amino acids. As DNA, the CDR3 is TGTGCCAGCAGCCAGACAGGGGGCAGTTACTATGGCTACACCTTC. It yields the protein CASSQTGGSYYGYTF.